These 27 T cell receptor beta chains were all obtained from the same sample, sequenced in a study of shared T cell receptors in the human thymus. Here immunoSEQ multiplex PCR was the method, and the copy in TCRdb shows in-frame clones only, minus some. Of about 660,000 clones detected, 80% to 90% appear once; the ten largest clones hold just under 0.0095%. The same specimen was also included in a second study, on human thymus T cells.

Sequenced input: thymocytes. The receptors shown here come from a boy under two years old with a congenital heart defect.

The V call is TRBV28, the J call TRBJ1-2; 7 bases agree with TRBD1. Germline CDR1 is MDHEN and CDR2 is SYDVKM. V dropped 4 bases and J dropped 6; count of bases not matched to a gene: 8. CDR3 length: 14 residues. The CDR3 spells CASSSGRGSNGYTF. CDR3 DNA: TGTGCCAGCAGTTCGGGCAGGGGGTCAAATGGCTACACCTTC.

The CDR3 DNA reads TGCAGCGACAGGGAACTCTCCTACGAGCAGTACTTC. Translated: CSDRELSYEQYF. The V and J genes are TRBV29-1 and TRBJ2-7, with a possible D match to TRBD1 (6 bases). The V and J ends lost 7 bases and 0 bases respectively, with 10 bases between them. The CDR3 runs 12 residues. Germline loops: CDR1 SQVTM, CDR2 ANQGSEA.

Here the CDR3 DNA reads TGTGCCTGGGTGGGGTGGCTAGCGGGGGTCGGACGGGAGACCCAGTACTTC. It yields the protein CAWVGWLAGVGRETQYF. The V and J genes are TRBV30 and TRBJ2-5; 10 bases are a match to TRBD2. The CDR3 length is 17 residues. V shed 5 bases, J shed 5 bases, and the junction held 17 bases outside the gene matches. Per the germline V gene, CDR1 is GTSNPN and CDR2 is SVGIG (reference sequence).

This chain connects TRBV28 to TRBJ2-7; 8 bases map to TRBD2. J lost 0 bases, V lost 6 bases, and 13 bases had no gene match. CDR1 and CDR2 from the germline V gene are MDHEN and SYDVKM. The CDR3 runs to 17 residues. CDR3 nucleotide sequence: TGTGCCAGCAGCCTACAGAGGCGGCGGGAGGTCTCCTACGAGCAGTACTTC. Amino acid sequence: CASSLQRRREVSYEQYF.

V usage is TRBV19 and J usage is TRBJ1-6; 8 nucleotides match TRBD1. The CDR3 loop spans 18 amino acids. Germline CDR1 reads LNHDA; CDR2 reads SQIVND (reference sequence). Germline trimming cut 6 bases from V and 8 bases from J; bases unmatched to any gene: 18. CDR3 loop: CASSQDREVGPFHSPLHF. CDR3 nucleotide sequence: TGTGCCAGTAGCCAGGACAGGGAGGTTGGTCCTTTTCATTCACCCCTCCACTTT.

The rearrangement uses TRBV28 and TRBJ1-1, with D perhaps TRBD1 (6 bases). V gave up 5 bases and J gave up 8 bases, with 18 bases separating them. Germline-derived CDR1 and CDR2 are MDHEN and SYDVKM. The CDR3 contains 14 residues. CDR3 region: CASSNRVGRWEAFF. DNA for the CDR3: TGTGCCAGCAGTAACAGGGTCGGCCGGTGGGAAGCTTTCTTT.

The CDR3, as DNA: TGTGCCAGCAGCTTAGATTTGACAGACGGGGGAAACACCATATATTTT. Translated, it gives CASSLDLTDGGNTIYF. The chain couples TRBV13 to TRBJ1-3, with D tentatively TRBD1 (5 bases). Trimming stripped 1 base from V and 4 bases from J, with 14 bases between. This CDR3 is built from 16 residues. CDR1 is PRHDT and CDR2 is FYEKMQ in the germline V gene (reference sequence).

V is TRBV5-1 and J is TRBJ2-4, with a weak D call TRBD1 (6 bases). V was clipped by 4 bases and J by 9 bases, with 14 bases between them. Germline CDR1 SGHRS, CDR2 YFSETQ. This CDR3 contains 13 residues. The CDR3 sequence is CASSGGQLSIQYF. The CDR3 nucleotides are TGCGCCAGCAGCGGCGGACAGCTAAGCATTCAGTACTTC.

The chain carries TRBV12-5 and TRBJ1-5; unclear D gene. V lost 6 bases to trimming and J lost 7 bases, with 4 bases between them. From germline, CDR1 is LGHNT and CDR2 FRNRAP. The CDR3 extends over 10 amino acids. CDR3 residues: CASGSQPQHF. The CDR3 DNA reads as TGTGCTAGTGGCTCGCAGCCCCAGCATTTT.

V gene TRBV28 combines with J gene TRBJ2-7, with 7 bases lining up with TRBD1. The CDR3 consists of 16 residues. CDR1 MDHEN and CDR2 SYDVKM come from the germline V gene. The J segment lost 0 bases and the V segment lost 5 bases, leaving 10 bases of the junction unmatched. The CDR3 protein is CASSLTDRDSSYEQYF. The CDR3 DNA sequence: TGTGCCAGCAGTCTAACCGACAGGGACAGCTCCTACGAGCAGTACTTC.

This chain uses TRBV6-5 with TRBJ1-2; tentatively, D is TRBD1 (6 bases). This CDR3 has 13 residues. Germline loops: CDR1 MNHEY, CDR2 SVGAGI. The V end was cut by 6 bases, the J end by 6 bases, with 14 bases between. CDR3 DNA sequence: TGTGCCAGCAGAGAGGCAGGGGATGATGGCTACACCTTC. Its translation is CASREAGDDGYTF.

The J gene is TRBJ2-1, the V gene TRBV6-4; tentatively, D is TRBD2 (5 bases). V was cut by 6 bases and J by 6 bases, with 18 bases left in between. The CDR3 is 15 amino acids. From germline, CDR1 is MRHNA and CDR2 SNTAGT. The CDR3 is CASSATSARSNEQFF. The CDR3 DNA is TGTGCCAGCAGCGCCACTAGTGCGAGATCCAATGAGCAGTTCTTC.

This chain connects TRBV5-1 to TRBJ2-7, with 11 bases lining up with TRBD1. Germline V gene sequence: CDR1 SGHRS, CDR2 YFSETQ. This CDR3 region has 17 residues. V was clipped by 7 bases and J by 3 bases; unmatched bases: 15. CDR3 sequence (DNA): TGCGCCAGCCCCCGCCTGGGGACAGGGGGGACGTTCTACGAGCAGTACTTC. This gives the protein CASPRLGTGGTFYEQYF.

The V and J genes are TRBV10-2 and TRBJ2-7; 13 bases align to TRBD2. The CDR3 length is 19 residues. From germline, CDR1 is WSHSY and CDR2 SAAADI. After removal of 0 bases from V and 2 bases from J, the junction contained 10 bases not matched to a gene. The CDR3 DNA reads TGCGCCAGCAGTGAGTCGAATACTAGCGGGAGGGCCTGCACCTACGAGCAGTACTTC. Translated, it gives CASSESNTSGRACTYEQYF.

CDR3 nucleotides: TGTGCCAGCTCACCACGGGGGCCCAGCGGATACTACGAGCAGTACTTC. Its translation: CASSPRGPSGYYEQYF. The genes are TRBV18 and TRBJ2-7; tentative D call: TRBD1 (6 bases). V gave up 1 base and J gave up 3 bases, with 16 bases separating them. Germline values: CDR1 KGHSH, CDR2 LQKENI. CDR3 length: 16 amino acids.

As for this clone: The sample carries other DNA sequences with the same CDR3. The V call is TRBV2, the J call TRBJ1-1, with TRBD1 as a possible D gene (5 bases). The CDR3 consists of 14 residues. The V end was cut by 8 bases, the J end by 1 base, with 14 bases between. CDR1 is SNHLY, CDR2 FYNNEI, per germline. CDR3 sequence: CASFGGHPNTEAFF. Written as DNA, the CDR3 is TGTGCCAGCTTTGGCGGACATCCGAACACTGAAGCTTTCTTT. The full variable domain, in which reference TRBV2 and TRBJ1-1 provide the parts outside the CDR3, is EPEVTQTPSHQVTQMGQEVILRCVPISNHLYFYWYRQILGQKVEFLVSFYNNEISEKSEIFDDQFSVERPDGSNFTLKIRSTKLEDSAMYFCASFGGHPNTEAFFGQGTRLTVV.

The CDR3 region has the DNA TGTGCCTGGCTGCCAGGGGCCTCTGGGGCCAACGTCCTGACTTTC. Its protein product is CAWLPGASGANVLTF. This chain connects TRBV30 to TRBJ2-6, with D possibly being TRBD1 (6 bases). The germline CDR1 and CDR2 sequences are GTSNPN and SVGIG (reference sequence). The CDR3 covers 15 residues. V shed 5 bases and J shed 0 bases, with 11 bases lying between them.

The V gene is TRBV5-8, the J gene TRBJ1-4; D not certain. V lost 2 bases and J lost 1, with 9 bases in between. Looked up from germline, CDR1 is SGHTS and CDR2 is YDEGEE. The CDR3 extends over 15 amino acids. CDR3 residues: CASSFDARTNEKLFF. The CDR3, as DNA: TGTGCCAGCAGCTTTGATGCCAGAACTAATGAAAAACTGTTTTTT.

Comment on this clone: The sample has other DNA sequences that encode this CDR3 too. CDR3 sequence: CASSLGRNTEAFF. Written as DNA, the CDR3 is TGTGCCAGCAGTTTAGGGAGGAACACTGAAGCTTTCTTT. The chain is built from TRBV27 and TRBJ1-1, with D hard to call. The CDR3 consists of 13 residues. Germline V gives CDR1 MNHEY, CDR2 SMNVEV (reference sequence). The V end lost 2 bases, the J end lost 1 base, and 5 bases lay between the germline ends.

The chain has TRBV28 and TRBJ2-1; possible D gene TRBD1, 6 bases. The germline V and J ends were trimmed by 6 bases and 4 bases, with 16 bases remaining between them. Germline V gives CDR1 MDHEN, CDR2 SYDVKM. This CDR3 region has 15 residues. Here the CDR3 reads CASRENQGFYNEQFF. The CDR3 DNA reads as TGTGCCAGCAGAGAAAACCAGGGGTTTTACAATGAGCAGTTCTTC.

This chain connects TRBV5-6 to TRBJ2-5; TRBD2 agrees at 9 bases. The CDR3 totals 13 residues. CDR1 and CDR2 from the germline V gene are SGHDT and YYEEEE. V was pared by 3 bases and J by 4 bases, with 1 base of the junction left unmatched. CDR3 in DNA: TGTGCCAGCAGCTCAGCGGGAGGAGAGACCCAGTACTTC. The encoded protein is CASSSAGGETQYF. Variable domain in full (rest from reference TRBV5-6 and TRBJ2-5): DAGVTQSPTHLIKTRGQQVTLRCSPKSGHDTVSWYQQALGQGPQFIFQYYEEEERQRGNFPDRFSGHQFPNYSSELNVNALLLGDSALYLCASSSAGGETQYFGPGTRLLVL.

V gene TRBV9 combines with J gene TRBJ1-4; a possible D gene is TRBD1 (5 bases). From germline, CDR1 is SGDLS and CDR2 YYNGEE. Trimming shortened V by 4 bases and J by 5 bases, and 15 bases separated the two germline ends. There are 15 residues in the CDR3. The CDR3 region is CASSPLRQKNEKLFF. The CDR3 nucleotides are TGTGCCAGCAGCCCCCTTAGACAGAAGAATGAAAAACTGTTTTTT.

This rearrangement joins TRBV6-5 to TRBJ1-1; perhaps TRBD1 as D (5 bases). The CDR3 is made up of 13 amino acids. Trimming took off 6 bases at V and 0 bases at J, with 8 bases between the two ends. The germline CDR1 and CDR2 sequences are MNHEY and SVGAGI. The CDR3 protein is CASSPTVNTEAFF. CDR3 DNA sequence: TGTGCCAGCAGCCCGACAGTGAACACTGAAGCTTTCTTT.

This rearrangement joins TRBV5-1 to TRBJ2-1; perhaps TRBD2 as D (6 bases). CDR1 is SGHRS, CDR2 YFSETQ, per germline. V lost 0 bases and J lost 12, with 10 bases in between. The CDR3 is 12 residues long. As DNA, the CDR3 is TGCGCCAGCAGCTTGGACGGGGGACGGCAGTTCTTC. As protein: CASSLDGGRQFF.

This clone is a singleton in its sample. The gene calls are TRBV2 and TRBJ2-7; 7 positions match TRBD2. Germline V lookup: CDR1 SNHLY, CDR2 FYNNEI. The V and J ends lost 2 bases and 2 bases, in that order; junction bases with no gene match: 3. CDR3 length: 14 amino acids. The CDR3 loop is CASSEWRETYEQYF. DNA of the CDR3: TGTGCCAGCAGTGAATGGCGGGAGACCTACGAGCAGTACTTC.

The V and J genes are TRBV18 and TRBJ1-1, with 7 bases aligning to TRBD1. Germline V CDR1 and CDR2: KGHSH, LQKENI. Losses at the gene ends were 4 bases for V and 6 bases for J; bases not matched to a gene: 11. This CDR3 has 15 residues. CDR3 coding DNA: TGTGCCAGCTCACGATCCAAGACAGGGATTCCTGAAGCTTTCTTT. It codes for CASSRSKTGIPEAFF.

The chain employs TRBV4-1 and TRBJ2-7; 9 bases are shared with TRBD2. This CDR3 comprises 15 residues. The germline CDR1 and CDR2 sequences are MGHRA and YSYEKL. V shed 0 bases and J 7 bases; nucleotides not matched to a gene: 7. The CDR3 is CASSQDLAGLLEQYF. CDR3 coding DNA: TGCGCCAGCAGCCAAGATCTAGCGGGATTACTAGAGCAGTACTTC.